The rows below give T cell receptor beta chains drawn from one sample of a study of cytomegalovirus exposure and HLA in healthy donors. This table comes from immunoSEQ multiplex PCR, and its TCRdb copy is limited to in-frame clones, with some not included. The sample shows fewer than 200,000 clones, roughly 84% of them seen only once. The sequenced material came from PBMCs. The receptor set was obtained from a male donor in good health and CMV-seronegative. The CDR3 runs from the conserved cysteine through the conserved F or W. Each record gives: D gene, V gene, clone size, J gene, CDR3 protein, CDR3 DNA. D genes are given only for firm matches. Where a row states a size, it is once, few, many or the class of an expanded clone; other rows omit it.

d_gene: .
v_gene: TRBV7-7
abundance: few
j_gene: TRBJ1-1
CDR3aa: CASSLKGGSEAFF
CDR3nt: TGTGCCAGCAGCTTAAAAGGGGGATCTGAAGCTTTCTTT

d_gene: TRBD2
v_gene: TRBV27
abundance: .
j_gene: TRBJ2-5
CDR3aa: CASSSLPGGPRETQYF
CDR3nt: TGTGCCAGCAGTTCTCTCCCGGGAGGCCCTCGAGAGACCCAGTACTTC

d_gene: TRBD2
v_gene: TRBV5-1
abundance: .
j_gene: TRBJ2-7
CDR3aa: CASSSTARGSSNEQYF
CDR3nt: TGCGCCAGCAGCTCAACCGCCCGCGGGAGTTCCAACGAGCAGTACTTC

d_gene: TRBD1
v_gene: TRBV5-6
abundance: few
j_gene: TRBJ2-7
CDR3aa: CASSRRDRGWEQYF
CDR3nt: TGTGCCAGCAGCCGCCGGGACAGGGGTTGGGAGCAGTACTTC

d_gene: TRBD2
v_gene: TRBV28
abundance: .
j_gene: TRBJ2-1
CDR3aa: CASSPRGERNNEQFF
CDR3nt: TGTGCCAGCAGTCCCCGGGGGGAGCGAAACAATGAGCAGTTCTTC

d_gene: .
v_gene: TRBV10-1
abundance: .
j_gene: TRBJ2-7
CDR3aa: CASSEPLQQRVTYEQYF
CDR3nt: TGCGCCAGCAGTGAGCCACTACAACAACGGGTTACCTACGAGCAGTACTTC

d_gene: TRBD1
v_gene: TRBV6-5
abundance: .
j_gene: TRBJ2-7
CDR3aa: CASSATGGTYEQYF
CDR3nt: TGTGCCAGCAGTGCGACAGGGGGCACCTACGAGCAGTACTTC

d_gene: .
v_gene: TRBV5-5
abundance: .
j_gene: TRBJ2-7
CDR3aa: CASSRLTGQGAGEQYF
CDR3nt: TGTGCCAGCAGCAGATTAACGGGACAAGGGGCGGGTGAGCAGTACTTC

d_gene: .
v_gene: TRBV30
abundance: .
j_gene: TRBJ1-4
CDR3aa: CAWSVLKGPGEKLFF
CDR3nt: TGTGCCTGGAGTGTACTTAAAGGCCCAGGGGAAAAACTGTTTTTT

d_gene: .
v_gene: TRBV6-1
abundance: .
j_gene: TRBJ1-5
CDR3aa: CASSADSPNQPQHF
CDR3nt: TGTGCCAGCAGTGCGGACAGCCCGAATCAGCCCCAGCATTTT

d_gene: TRBD1
v_gene: TRBV19
abundance: .
j_gene: TRBJ2-2
CDR3aa: CASSIGQGNTGELFF
CDR3nt: TGTGCCAGTAGTATCGGACAGGGAAACACCGGGGAGCTGTTTTTT

d_gene: TRBD1
v_gene: TRBV6-1
abundance: .
j_gene: TRBJ1-3
CDR3aa: CASGDRAGNTIYF
CDR3nt: TGTGCCAGCGGGGACAGGGCTGGAAACACCATATATTTT

d_gene: .
v_gene: TRBV7-6
abundance: .
j_gene: TRBJ2-7
CDR3aa: CASSLLAESYEQYF
CDR3nt: TGTGCCAGCAGCTTACTGGCGGAGTCCTACGAGCAGTACTTC

d_gene: TRBD1
v_gene: TRBV30
abundance: .
j_gene: TRBJ1-2
CDR3aa: CAWSHGTGGKTYYGYTF
CDR3nt: TGTGCCTGGAGTCACGGGACAGGGGGAAAAACTTACTATGGCTACACCTTC

d_gene: TRBD1
v_gene: TRBV5-1
abundance: .
j_gene: TRBJ1-1
CDR3aa: CASSSGQGGGTEAFF
CDR3nt: TGCGCCAGCAGCTCGGGACAGGGCGGGGGGACTGAAGCTTTCTTT

d_gene: TRBD1
v_gene: TRBV5-1
abundance: .
j_gene: TRBJ1-2
CDR3aa: CASSSGQAASGYTF
CDR3nt: TGCGCCAGCAGCTCGGGACAGGCCGCGAGCGGCTACACCTTC

d_gene: TRBD2
v_gene: TRBV5-4
abundance: .
j_gene: TRBJ2-7
CDR3aa: CASSFTGLAGARGGEQYF
CDR3nt: TGTGCCAGCAGCTTTACGGGACTAGCGGGGGCCCGGGGGGGCGAGCAGTACTTC

d_gene: .
v_gene: TRBV4-3
abundance: .
j_gene: TRBJ2-5
CDR3aa: CASSQERNGQETQYF
CDR3nt: TGCGCCAGCAGCCAAGAGCGAAACGGGCAAGAGACCCAGTACTTC

d_gene: TRBD2
v_gene: TRBV4-1
abundance: .
j_gene: TRBJ2-1
CDR3aa: CASSQGPGLAVYNEQFF
CDR3nt: TGCGCCAGCAGCCAAGGTCCGGGACTAGCGGTCTACAATGAGCAGTTCTTC

d_gene: TRBD1
v_gene: TRBV7-9
abundance: .
j_gene: TRBJ2-1
CDR3aa: CASSLLDRVFYNEQFF
CDR3nt: TGTGCCAGCAGCTTACTGGACAGGGTCTTTTACAATGAGCAGTTCTTC

d_gene: .
v_gene: TRBV27
abundance: .
j_gene: TRBJ2-7
CDR3aa: CASSLVRAKGHEQYF
CDR3nt: TGTGCCAGCAGTTTGGTCAGGGCAAAAGGTCACGAGCAGTACTTC

d_gene: .
v_gene: TRBV12-5
abundance: .
j_gene: TRBJ1-1
CDR3aa: CASGLVGGVNTEAFF
CDR3nt: TGTGCTAGTGGTTTGGTGGGAGGGGTGAACACTGAAGCTTTCTTT

d_gene: .
v_gene: TRBV6-5
abundance: .
j_gene: TRBJ2-5
CDR3aa: CASSSLQGRQETQYF
CDR3nt: TGTGCCAGCAGTTCCCTACAGGGTAGACAAGAGACCCAGTACTTC

d_gene: .
v_gene: TRBV5-1
abundance: .
j_gene: TRBJ2-7
CDR3aa: CASSITGSSYEQYF
CDR3nt: TGCGCCAGCAGCATCACAGGGAGCTCCTACGAGCAGTACTTC

d_gene: TRBD1
v_gene: TRBV2
abundance: .
j_gene: TRBJ1-2
CDR3aa: CASSVPGTGGDYTF
CDR3nt: TGTGCCAGCAGTGTCCCCGGGACAGGGGGCGACTACACCTTC

d_gene: TRBD1
v_gene: TRBV19
abundance: once
j_gene: TRBJ2-7
CDR3aa: CASSIGTGTYEQYF
CDR3nt: TGTGCCAGTAGTATAGGGACAGGGACCTACGAGCAGTACTTC

d_gene: .
v_gene: TRBV12-2
abundance: .
j_gene: TRBJ2-3
CDR3aa: CASRYGFRGTSGRICTDTQYF
CDR3nt: TGTGCAAGTCGCTACGGATTCCGGGGGACTAGCGGGAGAATTTGCACAGATACGCAGTATTTT

d_gene: .
v_gene: TRBV5-1
abundance: .
j_gene: TRBJ1-4
CDR3aa: CASSYGQPNEKLFF
CDR3nt: TGCGCCAGCAGCTATGGACAGCCGAATGAAAAACTGTTTTTT

d_gene: .
v_gene: TRBV15
abundance: few
j_gene: TRBJ2-1
CDR3aa: CATSPGGGSKQFF
CDR3nt: TGTGCCACCAGCCCAGGTGGTGGGTCTAAGCAGTTCTTC

d_gene: TRBD2
v_gene: TRBV7-2
abundance: .
j_gene: TRBJ2-5
CDR3aa: CASTQPGLAGGETQYF
CDR3nt: TGTGCCAGCACCCAGCCGGGACTAGCGGGCGGGGAGACCCAGTACTTC

d_gene: TRBD1
v_gene: TRBV9
abundance: .
j_gene: TRBJ1-2
CDR3aa: CASSSSSSGTGEGYTF
CDR3nt: TGTGCCAGCAGCTCAAGTTCCTCCGGGACAGGGGAAGGCTACACCTTC

d_gene: .
v_gene: TRBV9
abundance: .
j_gene: TRBJ2-7
CDR3aa: CASSATEMYEQYF
CDR3nt: TGTGCCAGCAGCGCAACAGAGATGTACGAGCAGTACTTC

d_gene: .
v_gene: TRBV6-5
abundance: .
j_gene: TRBJ2-7
CDR3aa: CASSTNGASYEQYF
CDR3nt: TGTGCCAGCAGTACAAACGGAGCCTCCTACGAGCAGTACTTC

d_gene: .
v_gene: TRBV30
abundance: .
j_gene: TRBJ2-7
CDR3aa: CAWSAWTERHEQYF
CDR3nt: TGTGCCTGGAGTGCCTGGACAGAACGTCACGAGCAGTACTTC

d_gene: .
v_gene: TRBV5-1
abundance: .
j_gene: TRBJ2-5
CDR3aa: CASSLGSDQETQYF
CDR3nt: TGCGCCAGCAGCTTGGGGTCAGATCAAGAGACCCAGTACTTC

d_gene: .
v_gene: TRBV10-3
abundance: few
j_gene: TRBJ2-1
CDR3aa: CAISESSGFLNEQFF
CDR3nt: TGTGCCATCAGTGAGTCGAGCGGGTTTTTAAATGAGCAGTTCTTC

d_gene: .
v_gene: TRBV28
abundance: .
j_gene: TRBJ1-5
CDR3aa: CASRGAGSYYQPQHF
CDR3nt: TGTGCCAGCAGGGGTGCCGGGTCCTACTATCAGCCCCAGCATTTT

d_gene: TRBD2
v_gene: TRBV28
abundance: once
j_gene: TRBJ2-4
CDR3aa: CASSSTGTSGGLAKNIQYF
CDR3nt: TGTGCCAGCAGTTCCACCGGGACTAGCGGAGGCCTAGCCAAAAACATTCAGTACTTC

d_gene: TRBD2
v_gene: TRBV6-1
abundance: .
j_gene: TRBJ2-3
CDR3aa: CASSEHLAGVTDTQYF
CDR3nt: TGTGCCAGCAGTGAACACCTAGCGGGGGTCACAGATACGCAGTATTTT

d_gene: .
v_gene: TRBV9
abundance: .
j_gene: TRBJ1-1
CDR3aa: CASSVAMNTEAFF
CDR3nt: TGTGCCAGCAGCGTAGCTATGAACACTGAAGCTTTCTTT

d_gene: .
v_gene: TRBV4-1
abundance: .
j_gene: TRBJ1-1
CDR3aa: CASSQVQGLNTEAFF
CDR3nt: TGCGCCAGCAGCCAAGTTCAGGGTCTGAACACTGAAGCTTTCTTT

d_gene: .
v_gene: TRBV6-5
abundance: .
j_gene: TRBJ2-7
CDR3aa: CASSYSGLSGAYEQYF
CDR3nt: TGTGCCAGCAGTTACTCGGGGCTCAGTGGGGCCTACGAGCAGTACTTC

d_gene: .
v_gene: TRBV4-3
abundance: .
j_gene: TRBJ2-7
CDR3aa: CASSQDFGQTYEQYF
CDR3nt: TGCGCCAGCAGCCAAGATTTCGGACAGACCTACGAGCAGTACTTC

d_gene: .
v_gene: TRBV9
abundance: .
j_gene: TRBJ2-4
CDR3aa: CASSVDGLNIQYF
CDR3nt: TGTGCCAGCAGCGTAGACGGACTAAACATTCAGTACTTC

d_gene: TRBD2
v_gene: TRBV6-5
abundance: .
j_gene: TRBJ2-1
CDR3aa: CASSYSGLVNEQFF
CDR3nt: TGTGCCAGCAGTTACTCCGGACTAGTTAATGAGCAGTTCTTC

d_gene: TRBD1
v_gene: TRBV9
abundance: once
j_gene: TRBJ1-2
CDR3aa: CASSGRDRGKTTF
CDR3nt: TGTGCCAGCAGCGGCCGGGACAGGGGCAAGACCACCTTC

d_gene: .
v_gene: TRBV28
abundance: .
j_gene: TRBJ1-4
CDR3aa: CASRDSNNEKLFF
CDR3nt: TGTGCCAGCAGGGACAGCAATAATGAAAAACTGTTTTTT

d_gene: TRBD2
v_gene: TRBV10-3
abundance: .
j_gene: TRBJ2-3
CDR3aa: CAISEGEGTGTDTQYF
CDR3nt: TGTGCCATCAGTGAGGGGGAGGGAACGGGCACAGATACGCAGTATTTT

d_gene: .
v_gene: TRBV4-3
abundance: once
j_gene: TRBJ2-7
CDR3aa: CASSQDWAGVASYEQYF
CDR3nt: TGCGCCAGCAGCCAAGACTGGGCAGGGGTTGCCTCCTACGAGCAGTACTTC

d_gene: .
v_gene: TRBV30
abundance: .
j_gene: TRBJ1-3
CDR3aa: CAWPREADHSGNTIYF
CDR3nt: TGTGCCTGGCCCCGGGAGGCAGACCACTCTGGAAACACCATATATTTT

d_gene: TRBD1
v_gene: TRBV7-3
abundance: .
j_gene: TRBJ2-7
CDR3aa: CASSSHRTGSYEQYF
CDR3nt: TGTGCCAGCAGCTCCCACCGGACAGGGTCATACGAGCAGTACTTC

d_gene: TRBD1
v_gene: TRBV11-1
abundance: .
j_gene: TRBJ2-7
CDR3aa: CASSSDRAYEQYF
CDR3nt: TGTGCCAGCAGCTCGGACAGGGCCTACGAGCAGTACTTC

d_gene: .
v_gene: TRBV28
abundance: once
j_gene: TRBJ2-7
CDR3aa: CASSQPIGGSYEQYF
CDR3nt: TGTGCCAGCAGTCAACCAATCGGCGGCTCCTACGAGCAGTACTTC

d_gene: .
v_gene: TRBV6-4
abundance: .
j_gene: TRBJ1-1
CDR3aa: CASSEGLGAEAFF
CDR3nt: TGTGCCAGCAGTGAAGGACTCGGCGCTGAAGCTTTCTTT